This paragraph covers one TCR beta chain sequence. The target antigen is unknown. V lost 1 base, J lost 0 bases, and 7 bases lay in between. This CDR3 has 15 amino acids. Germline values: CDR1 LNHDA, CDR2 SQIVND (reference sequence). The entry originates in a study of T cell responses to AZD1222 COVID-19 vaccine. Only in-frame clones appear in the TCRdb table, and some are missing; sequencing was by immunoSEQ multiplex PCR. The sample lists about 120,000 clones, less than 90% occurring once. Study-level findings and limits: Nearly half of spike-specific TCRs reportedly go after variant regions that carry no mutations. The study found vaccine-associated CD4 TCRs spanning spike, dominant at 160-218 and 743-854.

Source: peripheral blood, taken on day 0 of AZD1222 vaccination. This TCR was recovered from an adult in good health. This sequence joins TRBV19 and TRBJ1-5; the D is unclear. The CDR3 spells CASSIGTVSNQPQHF. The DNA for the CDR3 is TGTGCCAGTAGTATAGGAACGGTTAGCAATCAGCCCCAGCATTTT.